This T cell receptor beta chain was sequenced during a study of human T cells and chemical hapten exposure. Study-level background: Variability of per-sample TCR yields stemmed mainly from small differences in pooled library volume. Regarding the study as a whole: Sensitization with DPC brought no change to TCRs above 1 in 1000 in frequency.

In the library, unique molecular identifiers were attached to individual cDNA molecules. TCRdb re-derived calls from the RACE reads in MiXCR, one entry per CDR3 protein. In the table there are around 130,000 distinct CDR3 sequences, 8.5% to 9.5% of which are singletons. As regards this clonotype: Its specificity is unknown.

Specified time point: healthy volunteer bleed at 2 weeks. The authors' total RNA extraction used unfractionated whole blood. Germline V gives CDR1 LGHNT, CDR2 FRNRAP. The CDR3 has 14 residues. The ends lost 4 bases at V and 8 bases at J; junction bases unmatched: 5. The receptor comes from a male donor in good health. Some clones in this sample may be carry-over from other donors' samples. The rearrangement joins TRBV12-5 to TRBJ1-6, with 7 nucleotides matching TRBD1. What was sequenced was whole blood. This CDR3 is CASGSTGSYSPLHF. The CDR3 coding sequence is TGTGCTAGTGGTTCGACAGGGAGTTATTCACCCCTCCACTTT.